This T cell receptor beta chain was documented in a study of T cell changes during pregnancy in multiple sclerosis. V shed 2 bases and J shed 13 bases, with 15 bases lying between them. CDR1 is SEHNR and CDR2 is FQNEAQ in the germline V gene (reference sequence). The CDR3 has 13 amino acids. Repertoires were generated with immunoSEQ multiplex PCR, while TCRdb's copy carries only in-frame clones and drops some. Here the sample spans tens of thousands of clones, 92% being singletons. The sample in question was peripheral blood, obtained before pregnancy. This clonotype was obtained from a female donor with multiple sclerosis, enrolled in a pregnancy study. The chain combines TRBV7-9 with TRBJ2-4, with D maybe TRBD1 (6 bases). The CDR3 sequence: CASSLRDTTTQYF. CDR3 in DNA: TGTGCCAGCAGCTTACGGGACACGACTACCCAGTACTTC.